The count of the clone carrying this T cell receptor beta chain is one. Antigen: not known. This entry belongs to a study of shared clonotypes between healthy human individuals. Method: immunoSEQ multiplex PCR; TCRdb's copy keeps in-frame clones and lacks some. Among around 720,000 clones listed, roughly 72% were seen once. V shed 2 bases and J shed 4 bases, with 15 bases lying between them. Germline loops: CDR1 MNHEY, CDR2 SVGAGI. CDR3 length: 15 residues. Study-wide results and caveats: Clonotype sharing among donors, it was expected, would be affected by sequencing depth.

The J gene is TRBJ2-7, the V gene TRBV6-5, with TRBD2 as a possible D gene (6 bases). The sequence came from a woman aged 25 to 39 in good health. Source material: memory CD4+ T cells sorted from blood. The subset was: CD45RA-negative fraction. CDR3 bases: TGTGCCAGCAGTTACAGTAGCGGATTAATTTACGAGCAGTACTTC. Encoded protein: CASSYSSGLIYEQYF.